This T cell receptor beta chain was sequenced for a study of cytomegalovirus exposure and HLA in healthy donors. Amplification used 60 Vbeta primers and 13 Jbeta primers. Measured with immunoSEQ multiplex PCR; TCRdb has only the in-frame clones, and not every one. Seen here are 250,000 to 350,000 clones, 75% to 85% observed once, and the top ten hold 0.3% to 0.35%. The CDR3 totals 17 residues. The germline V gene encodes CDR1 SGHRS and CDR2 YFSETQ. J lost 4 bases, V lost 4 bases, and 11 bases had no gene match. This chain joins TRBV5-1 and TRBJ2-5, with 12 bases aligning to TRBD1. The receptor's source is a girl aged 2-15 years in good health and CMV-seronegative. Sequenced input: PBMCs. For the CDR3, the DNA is TGCGCCAGCAGCCCCGGGGACAGGGGGCGCGACCGAGAGACCCAGTACTTC. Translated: CASSPGDRGRDRETQYF.